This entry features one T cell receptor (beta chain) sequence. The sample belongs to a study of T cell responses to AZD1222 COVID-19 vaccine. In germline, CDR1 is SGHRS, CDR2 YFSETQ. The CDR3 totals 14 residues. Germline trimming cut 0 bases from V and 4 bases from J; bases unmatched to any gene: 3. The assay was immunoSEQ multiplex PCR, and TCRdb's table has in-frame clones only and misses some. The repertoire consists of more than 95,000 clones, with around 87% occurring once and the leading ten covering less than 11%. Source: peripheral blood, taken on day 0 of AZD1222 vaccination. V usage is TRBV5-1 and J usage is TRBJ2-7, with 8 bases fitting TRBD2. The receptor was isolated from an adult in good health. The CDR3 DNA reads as TGCGCCAGCAGCTTGGGGGCTAGCGGGTACGAGCAGTACTTC. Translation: CASSLGASGYEQYF.